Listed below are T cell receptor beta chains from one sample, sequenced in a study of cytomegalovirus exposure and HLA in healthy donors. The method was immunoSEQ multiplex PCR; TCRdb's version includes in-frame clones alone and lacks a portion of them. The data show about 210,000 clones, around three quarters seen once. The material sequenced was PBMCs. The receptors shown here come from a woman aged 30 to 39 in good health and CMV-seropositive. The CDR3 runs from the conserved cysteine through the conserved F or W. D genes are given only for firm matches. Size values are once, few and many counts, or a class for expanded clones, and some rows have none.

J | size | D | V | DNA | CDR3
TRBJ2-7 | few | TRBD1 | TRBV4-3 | TGCGCCAGCAGCCAAGGGACAGGACAGGGCCACGAGCAGTACTTC | CASSQGTGQGHEQYF
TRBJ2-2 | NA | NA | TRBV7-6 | TGTGCCAGCAGCCGTTCCAGGGGGGACGGGGAGCTGTTTTTT | CASSRSRGDGELFF
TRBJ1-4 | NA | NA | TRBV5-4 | TGTGCCAGCAGCACGGTTGTTCAAAAACTGTTTTTT | CASSTVVQKLFF
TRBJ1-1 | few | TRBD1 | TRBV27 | TGTGCCAGCAGCTTGACAGGGGGAAATCTAGCCACTGAAGCTTTCTTT | CASSLTGGNLATEAFF
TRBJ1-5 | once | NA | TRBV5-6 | TGTGCCAGCAGCCCAATGGGGGGTGTAGGCAATCAGCCCCAGCATTTT | CASSPMGGVGNQPQHF
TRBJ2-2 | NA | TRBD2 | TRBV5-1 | TGCGCCAGCAGCTGGGAGGGCACCGGGGAGCTGTTTTTT | CASSWEGTGELFF
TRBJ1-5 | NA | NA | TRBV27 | TGTGCCAGCAGTTTATGGGGCGCGGGGCAGCCCCAGCATTTT | CASSLWGAGQPQHF
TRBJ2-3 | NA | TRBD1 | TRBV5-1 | TGCGCCAGCAGCAACGGGACAGCCACAGATACGCAGTATTTT | CASSNGTATDTQYF
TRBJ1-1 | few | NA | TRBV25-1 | TGTGCCAGCAGTGCGTTGGCAGACACTGAAGCTTTCTTT | CASSALADTEAFF
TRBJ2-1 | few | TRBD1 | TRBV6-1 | TGTGCCAGCAGTCTGGACAGGGCAAGCAATGAGCAGTTCTTC | CASSLDRASNEQFF
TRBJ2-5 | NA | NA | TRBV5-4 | TGTGCCAGCAGCTTGGACTTTGCGACCCAGTACTTC | CASSLDFATQYF
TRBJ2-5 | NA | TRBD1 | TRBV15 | TGTGCCACCAGCAGGGACAGGGGGTGGGAGACCCAGTACTTC | CATSRDRGWETQYF
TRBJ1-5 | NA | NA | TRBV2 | TGTGCCAGCAGCTCCCACGGGGGGGATCAGCCCCAGCATTTT | CASSSHGGDQPQHF
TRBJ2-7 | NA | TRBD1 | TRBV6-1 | TGTGCCAGCAGTGAACGGGACAGGGGCTACGAGCAGTACTTC | CASSERDRGYEQYF
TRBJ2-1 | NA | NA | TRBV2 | TGTGCCAGCAATCAGATATACAATTATGAGCAGTTCTTC | CASNQIYNYEQFF
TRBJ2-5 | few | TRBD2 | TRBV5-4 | TGTGCCAGCAGCTGGTCTAGCGGGGGGTGGGAGACCCAGTACTTC | CASSWSSGGWETQYF
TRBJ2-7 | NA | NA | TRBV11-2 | TGTGCCAGCAGCTACAGGACCCACGAGCAGTACTTC | CASSYRTHEQYF